A single sample is the source of the 26 T cell receptor beta chains below, sequenced in a study of cytomegalovirus exposure and HLA in healthy donors. Researchers ran the PCR with 60 Vbeta and 13 Jbeta primers. Only in-frame clones appear in the TCRdb table, and some are missing; sequencing was by immunoSEQ multiplex PCR. The data hold approximately 90,000 clones, with approximately 57% observed a single time. The sample consisted of PBMCs. Source of these receptors: a woman between 25 and 40 years old in good health and CMV-seronegative.

The rearrangement uses TRBV5-1 and TRBJ2-7; 8 positions match TRBD1. CDR3 length: 11 amino acids. V lost 7 bases to trimming and J lost 3 bases; unmatched junction nucleotides: 0. CDR1 and CDR2 from the germline V gene are SGHRS and YFSETQ. CDR3 nucleotides: TGCGCCAGCGGACAGGGCTACGAGCAGTACTTC. Its protein product is CASGQGYEQYF.

The J gene is TRBJ2-3, the V gene TRBV18, with TRBD2 matching 12 bases. Germline loops: CDR1 KGHSH, CDR2 LQKENI. The J segment lost 10 bases and the V segment lost 6 bases, leaving 17 bases of the junction unmatched. This CDR3 spans 17 amino acids. The CDR3, as DNA: TGTGCCAGCTCCCGCGCTTTGACTAGCGGGGGCCCTTCTTCGCAGTATTTT. Its translation: CASSRALTSGGPSSQYF.

This clone turned up a few times. V is TRBV7-9 and J is TRBJ2-3; D unresolved. The germline CDR1 and CDR2 sequences are SEHNR and FQNEAQ (reference sequence). The CDR3 totals 15 residues. V gave up 5 bases and J gave up 1 base, with 13 bases separating them. CDR3 coding DNA: TGTGCCAGCAGCGCGAACAGATTTGGCACAGATACGCAGTATTTT. This codes for CASSANRFGTDTQYF.

This chain connects TRBV7-2 to TRBJ1-1, with 7 bases identical to TRBD1. Trimming took 4 bases from V and 0 from J; bases not matched to a gene: 5. This CDR3 contains 15 residues. CDR1 and CDR2 (germline): SGHTA, FQGNSA. CDR3 region: CASSSNRGMNTEAFF. The DNA of the CDR3 is TGTGCCAGCAGCTCGAACAGGGGAATGAACACTGAAGCTTTCTTT. Filled out from reference TRBV7-2 and TRBJ1-1, the complete variable domain reads GAGVSQSPSNKVTEKGKDVELRCDPISGHTALYWYRQSLGQGLEFLIYFQGNSAPDKSGLPSDRFSAERTGGSVSTLTIQRTQQEDSAVYLCASSSNRGMNTEAFFGQGTRLTVV.

V gene TRBV28 combines with J gene TRBJ1-5; 9 bases are shared with TRBD1. Trimming took 4 bases from V and 6 from J; bases not matched to a gene: 4. The germline CDR1 and CDR2 sequences are MDHEN and SYDVKM. The CDR3 is 14 amino acids. CDR3 bases: TGTGCCAGCAGTTCCGGACAGGGGAGTCAGCCCCAGCATTTT. Its protein product is CASSSGQGSQPQHF.

This sequence joins TRBV7-9 and TRBJ2-1, with a tentative D call TRBD2 (6 bases). The CDR3 loop spans 15 amino acids. With 7 bases removed from V and 0 bases from J, the gap between germline ends came to 13 bases. CDR1 and CDR2 (germline): SEHNR, FQNEAQ (reference sequence). CDR3 nucleotide sequence: TGTGCCAGCACGGGCGGGACCCGCTCCTACAATGAGCAGTTCTTC. Its protein is CASTGGTRSYNEQFF.

This rearrangement joins TRBV19 to TRBJ1-1, with D possibly TRBD1 on 5 matching bases. The germline V gene encodes CDR1 LNHDA and CDR2 SQIVND (reference sequence). CDR3 length: 13 amino acids. Trimming stripped 9 bases from V and 4 bases from J, with 15 bases between. In DNA, the CDR3 is TGTGCCAGGAGTTGGAGGAGGGGCACTGAAGCTTTCTTT. Translating it yields CARSWRRGTEAFF.

The V gene is TRBV2, the J gene TRBJ1-1, with unresolved D. The CDR3 sequence is 11 residues long. Germline CDR1 SNHLY, CDR2 FYNNEI. Deletions cut 10 bases from V and 5 bases from J, with 11 bases between. Written as DNA, the CDR3 is TGTGCCACACAAGGGAGAACTGAAGCTTTCTTT. Amino acids: CATQGRTEAFF.

This rearrangement joins TRBV6-5 to TRBJ1-2; D gene unclear. The CDR3 consists of 14 residues. V lost 10 bases, J lost 4 bases, and 19 bases lay in between. Germline CDR1 is MNHEY and CDR2 is SVGAGI. CDR3 region: CATSTGMRGYGYTF. CDR3 nucleotide sequence: TGTGCCACTTCAACCGGGATGCGAGGCTATGGCTACACCTTC.

This clone has a handful of counts. The V call is TRBV4-2, the J call TRBJ1-2, with D tentatively TRBD1 (5 bases). This CDR3 is 15 amino acids long. Germline V gene data show CDR1 as LGHNA and CDR2 as YNFKEQ. Trimming removed 0 bases from V and 8 bases from J, with 16 bases in between. The CDR3 is CASSQETRVGGGYTF. The CDR3 nucleotides are TGTGCCAGCAGCCAAGAGACCCGGGTCGGGGGGGGCTACACCTTC.

This chain links TRBV7-2 with TRBJ2-3; the D is unclear. CDR1 SGHTA and CDR2 FQGNSA come from the germline V gene. Trimming cost V 5 bases and J 5 bases, with 11 bases left between them. CDR3 length: 13 residues. The CDR3 coding sequence is TGTGCCAGCAGCCCTAATCGACAAGATACGCAGTATTTT. It yields the protein CASSPNRQDTQYF.

The J gene is TRBJ1-5, the V gene TRBV5-5, with a tentative D call TRBD1 (5 bases). This CDR3 region has 15 residues. The V gene lost 2 bases and the J gene lost 5 bases, with 14 bases spanning the gap. Germline V lookup: CDR1 SGHKS, CDR2 YYEKEE (reference sequence). CDR3 DNA sequence: TGTGCCAGCAGCTTCCGACCGTGGGGGGATCAGCCCCAGCATTTT. Protein sequence: CASSFRPWGDQPQHF.

This CDR3 reads CASSPRGVYEAFF. The CDR3 nucleotides read TGTGCCAGTAGTCCCCGGGGAGTTTATGAAGCTTTCTTT. The rearrangement joins TRBV19 to TRBJ1-1; D uncertain. The CDR3 length is 13 residues. Germline CDR1 reads LNHDA; CDR2 reads SQIVND (reference sequence). The germline V and J ends were trimmed by 5 bases and 7 bases, with 14 bases remaining between them. Looking up the rest from reference TRBV19 and TRBJ1-1 gives the full variable domain: DGGITQSPKYLFRKEGQNVTLSCEQNLNHDAMYWYRQDPGQGLRLIYYSQIVNDFQKGDIAEGYSVSREKKESFPLTVTSAQKNPTAFYLCASSPRGVYEAFFGQGTRLTVV.

This clone was observed a few times. V is TRBV29-1 and J is TRBJ2-1; 7 bases are shared with TRBD2. V was pared by 4 bases and J by 6 bases, with 12 bases of the junction left unmatched. The CDR3 spans 15 residues. Germline V gene lookup returns CDR1 SQVTM and CDR2 ANQGSEA. The CDR3 spells CSVGVGGGLSNEQFF. CDR3 nucleotides: TGCAGCGTTGGGGTGGGGGGGGGTTTGAGCAATGAGCAGTTCTTC.

This chain uses TRBV5-1 with TRBJ2-7; 9 bases match TRBD1. This CDR3 is 14 amino acids long. Germline V gene data show CDR1 as SGHRS and CDR2 as YFSETQ. The V segment lost 3 bases and the J segment 7 bases; nucleotides outside the gene matches: 8. The CDR3 DNA follows: TGCGCCAGCAGCTCGCACAGGGGGCCTGGTGAGCAGTACTTC. Its protein product is CASSSHRGPGEQYF.

The chain has TRBV30 and TRBJ2-1, with D uncertain. V was pared by 3 bases and J by 4 bases, with 10 bases between. This CDR3 has 13 amino acids. CDR1 is GTSNPN and CDR2 is SVGIG in the germline V gene (reference sequence). The CDR3 bases are TGTGCCTGGAGCCAGCCGGGTTACAATGAGCAGTTCTTC. This translates into CAWSQPGYNEQFF.

This clone turned up a few times. The rearrangement links TRBV10-1 to TRBJ2-7, with TRBD2 identical over 12 bases. Germline CDR1 is WNHNN and CDR2 is SYGVQD (reference sequence). V dropped 5 bases and J dropped 5; count of bases not matched to a gene: 4. CDR3 length: 14 residues. Written as DNA, the CDR3 is TGCGCCAGCAGTACCGGACTAGCGGGAAACGAGCAGTACTTC. Its protein is CASSTGLAGNEQYF.

The chain joins TRBV10-3 to TRBJ1-1, with 7 nucleotides matching TRBD1. V lost 0 bases and J lost 3; bases outside the gene matches: 7. The CDR3 runs 16 residues. Germline lookup yields CDR1 ENHRY and CDR2 SYGVKD. CDR3 nucleotide sequence: TGTGCCATCAGTGAGTCCCGAGGACAGGAGTACACTGAAGCTTTCTTT. Translated, it gives CAISESRGQEYTEAFF.

Written as DNA, the CDR3 is TGTGCCAGCGGGAGGCAGGAGTTTTCCGAGCAGTACTTC. Its translation: CASGRQEFSEQYF. The rearrangement links TRBV9 to TRBJ2-7; D is perhaps TRBD2 (6 bases). This CDR3 has 13 residues. Germline V CDR1 and CDR2: SGDLS, YYNGEE. Trimming removed 7 bases at V and 6 bases at J, with 17 bases between.

The chain joins TRBV19 to TRBJ1-1; 7 bases are a match to TRBD1. CDR1 is LNHDA, CDR2 SQIVND, per germline (reference sequence). V gave up 1 base and J gave up 3 bases; unmatched junction bases: 11. The CDR3 has 17 residues. For the CDR3, the DNA is TGTGCCAGTAGTATAGTACCGGGACAGAGTGGCTACACTGAAGCTTTCTTT. This sequence encodes CASSIVPGQSGYTEAFF.

This chain joins TRBV7-9 and TRBJ2-1, with TRBD1 identical over 10 bases. This CDR3 comprises 15 residues. J lost 0 bases, V lost 5 bases, and 1 base had no gene match. Germline V gives CDR1 SEHNR, CDR2 FQNEAQ (reference sequence). The CDR3 region is CASSRDRGSYNEQFF. As DNA, the CDR3 is TGTGCCAGCAGCCGGGACAGGGGCTCCTACAATGAGCAGTTCTTC.

This clone turned up a few times. The same CDR3 also results from other DNA sequences found in this sample. The V call is TRBV10-2, the J call TRBJ2-3; D gene uncertain. With 4 bases removed from V and 4 bases from J, the gap between germline ends came to 9 bases. The CDR3 length is 13 residues. Germline CDR1 and CDR2: WSHSY and SAAADI. This CDR3 reads CASSGTRADTQYF. In nucleotides, the CDR3 is TGCGCCAGCAGTGGAACACGGGCAGATACGCAGTATTTT.

In its sample, this clone was seen once. The V and J genes are TRBV6-1 and TRBJ2-7; D perhaps matches TRBD1 (6 bases). Trimming removed 1 base at V and 2 bases at J, with 12 bases between. This CDR3 spans 15 amino acids. CDR1 and CDR2 from the germline V gene are MNHNS and SASEGT. CDR3 loop: CASSEGDRTTYEQYF. For the CDR3, the DNA is TGTGCCAGCAGTGAAGGAGACAGGACGACCTACGAGCAGTACTTC.

Here the CDR3 reads CASSPEKGMLETQYF. In nucleotides, the CDR3 is TGTGCCAGCTCACCAGAGAAGGGGATGTTGGAGACCCAGTACTTC. The gene calls are TRBV18 and TRBJ2-5, with TRBD1 as a possible D gene (5 bases). This CDR3 is built from 15 residues. V was trimmed by 2 bases and J by 5 bases, leaving 15 bases between them. Germline values: CDR1 KGHSH, CDR2 LQKENI.

This clone was detected only once. The chain recombines TRBV6-1 with TRBJ2-7; TRBD1 aligns across 8 bases. In germline, CDR1 is MNHNS, CDR2 SASEGT. Trimming at V came to 9 bases and at J to 0 bases, leaving 4 bases not matched to a gene. The CDR3 sequence is 13 residues long. The CDR3 region has the DNA TGTGCCAGAACAGGGGGAGGCTCCTACGAGCAGTACTTC. It encodes CARTGGGSYEQYF.

This rearrangement joins TRBV30 to TRBJ2-6; 8 positions match TRBD1. Germline CDR1 reads GTSNPN; CDR2 reads SVGIG (reference sequence). The CDR3 loop spans 18 amino acids. The J segment lost 3 bases and the V segment lost 0 bases, leaving 10 bases of the junction unmatched. The CDR3 sequence is CAWSVSGRGRRGANVLTF. The CDR3 coding sequence is TGTGCCTGGAGTGTTTCCGGCAGGGGGCGACGTGGGGCCAACGTCCTGACTTTC.